This T cell receptor (beta chain) is from a study of blood T cells in healthy people across ages. Next came a second PCR, run for about 6 to 12 cycles, which used a sample-barcoded 5' primer along with a J-beta primer mix. All cDNA molecules were each tagged by a template-switch adaptor with 12 random nucleotides. Each CDR3 protein gets one entry after TCRdb re-called the 5' RACE reads with MiXCR. This table holds 850,000 or so distinct CDR3 sequences, 29% found once. The donors, aged roughly 6 to 90, were healthy Caucasians from Russia. This TCR derives from a woman older than 75 in good health. The sample taken for sequencing was blood.

CDR3 region: CASTYRGAHGYTF. The CDR3 DNA sequence: TGTGCCAGTACCTATAGAGGGGCGCATGGCTACACCTTC. The gene calls are TRBV19 and TRBJ1-2; maybe TRBD1 (5 bases). V lost 7 bases, J lost 6 bases, and 15 bases lay in between. The CDR3 consists of 13 residues. Germline V gene lookup returns CDR1 LNHDA and CDR2 SQIVND (reference sequence).